This is a list of T cell receptor beta chains from one sample in a study of post-analysis software for immune sequencing data. TCRdb recomputed calls from the PCR reads with MiXCR, one row per CDR3 protein. This sample has about 400,000 distinct CDR3 sequences, with around a third found just once. Sample: blood. The origin of the receptors is a girl aged 10 to 17 with multiple sclerosis. CDR3s include the opening cysteine and the closing phenylalanine or tryptophan. Each record gives: clone size, V gene, J gene, CDR3 protein. Clone size is shown for a subset of rows, as once, few, many or a class of expanded clone.

.	TRBV2	TRBJ2-7	CASKGRIEGEQYF
.	TRBV9	TRBJ2-7	CASSSPGTGAEQYF
.	TRBV7-2	TRBJ1-5	CASSLGISNQPQHF
.	TRBV6-5	TRBJ2-7	CASSYSIDRYEQYF
.	TRBV7-9	TRBJ1-2	CASSDEGHSYGYTF
few	TRBV4-1	TRBJ1-6	CASSQGRGYGNSPLHF
once	TRBV7-8	TRBJ1-6	CASSPRMVGADNSPLHF
few	TRBV29-1	TRBJ2-5	CSVGETQYF
.	TRBV28	TRBJ2-1	CASSLPGAQNNEQFF
.	TRBV20-1	TRBJ2-1	CSARGPGAGNEQFF
.	TRBV29-1	TRBJ2-5	CSVEEVGRRQETQYF
.	TRBV12-3/TRBV12-4	TRBJ1-2	CASSFGRGGRYGYTF
.	TRBV7-8	TRBJ2-3	CASSSQRGSTDTQYF
.	TRBV27	TRBJ2-1	CASGLSYNEQFF
few	TRBV7-7	TRBJ2-7	CASSLEEGGEQYF
.	TRBV4-2	TRBJ1-5	CASSQGGQGRQPQHF
many	TRBV5-1	TRBJ2-1	CASSYLTSGGEQFF
few	TRBV20-1	TRBJ2-7	CSARDRGRNGEQYF
few	TRBV9	TRBJ1-2	CASSPTGSRYGYTF
few	TRBV6-5	TRBJ1-2	CASIVREWGADYGYTF
.	TRBV12-3/TRBV12-4	TRBJ1-2	CASSLSWQGFNGYTF
.	TRBV3-1	TRBJ2-3	CASSRRGQGDTQYF
few	TRBV19	TRBJ2-5	CASSTQGARETQYF
.	TRBV20-1	TRBJ2-1	CSARGNRVLTGGNEQFF
.	TRBV12-3/TRBV12-4	TRBJ2-2	CASRVTGTGNTGELFF
few	TRBV4-1	TRBJ1-1	CASSQDLLGTENSAFF
.	TRBV18	TRBJ1-2	CASSPQVGSGGYTF
.	TRBV10-2	TRBJ2-5	CASPRDSQETQYF
few	TRBV10-3	TRBJ2-1	CAISESGNEQFF
few	TRBV18	TRBJ2-7	CASSQGGPRAYEQYF
.	TRBV2	TRBJ2-7	CASSFAQGVYEQYF
few	TRBV10-3	TRBJ2-7	CAISESVHYEQYF
.	TRBV20-1	TRBJ2-3	CSARGVIEYTDTQYF
.	TRBV4-1	TRBJ2-1	CASSQAGGAGGDGEQFF
.	TRBV9	TRBJ2-2	CASNADNTNTGELFF
many	TRBV7-2	TRBJ2-1	CASSLQGAYNEQFF
.	TRBV28	TRBJ2-5	CASGPGVRETQYF
.	TRBV2	TRBJ1-2	CASSPLQGIDGYTF
.	TRBV5-5	TRBJ2-5	CASSYRYRAETQYF
.	TRBV12-3/TRBV12-4	TRBJ2-7	CASSPSGGAGWFYEQYF
.	TRBV18	TRBJ1-1	CASGQDGLNTEAFF
few	TRBV7-9	TRBJ1-4	CATEDVEKLFF
.	TRBV3-1	TRBJ2-7	CASSQEAGRSRYEQYF
few	TRBV27	TRBJ2-7	CASSLNGAHEQYF
few	TRBV29-1	TRBJ2-1	CSVGEAILPNEQFF
.	TRBV19	TRBJ1-5	CASSMGQDRAFSQPQHF
few	TRBV28	TRBJ2-6	CASSNPGVGANVLTF
.	TRBV20-1	TRBJ2-5	CSAPELGQETQYF
.	TRBV9	TRBJ1-2	CASSVGEVPGGYTF
.	TRBV7-2	TRBJ1-4	CASSLASMDEKLFF
.	TRBV29-1	TRBJ2-1	CSVWDRVGGRQQFF
.	TRBV20-1	TRBJ2-5	CSGLGGETQYF
.	TRBV7-3	TRBJ2-1	CASSARVGSGDYNEQFF
few	TRBV20-1	TRBJ2-4	CSAPNPQGAKNIQYF
.	TRBV6-6	TRBJ1-5	CASSYARSTGNQPQHF
.	TRBV6-5	TRBJ2-1	CASSLTPDRFYNEQFF
.	TRBV28	TRBJ1-5	CASSPRLIQPQHF
.	TRBV7-9	TRBJ2-7	CASSLGQGAAYEQYF
.	TRBV12-3/TRBV12-4	TRBJ2-2	CASRFSGGATGELFF
once	TRBV6-5	TRBJ2-4	CASSLMTAFQYF